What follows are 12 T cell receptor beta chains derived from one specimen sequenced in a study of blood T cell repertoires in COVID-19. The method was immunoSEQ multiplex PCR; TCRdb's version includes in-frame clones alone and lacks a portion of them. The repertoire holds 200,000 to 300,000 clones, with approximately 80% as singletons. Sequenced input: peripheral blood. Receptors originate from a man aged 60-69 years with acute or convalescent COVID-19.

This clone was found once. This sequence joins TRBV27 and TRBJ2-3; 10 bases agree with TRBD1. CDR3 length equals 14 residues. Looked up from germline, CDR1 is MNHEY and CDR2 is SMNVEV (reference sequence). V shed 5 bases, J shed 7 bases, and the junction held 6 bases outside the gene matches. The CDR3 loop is CASSLGQGLNTQYF. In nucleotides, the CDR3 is TGTGCCAGCAGTCTGGGACAGGGGCTGAATACGCAGTATTTT.

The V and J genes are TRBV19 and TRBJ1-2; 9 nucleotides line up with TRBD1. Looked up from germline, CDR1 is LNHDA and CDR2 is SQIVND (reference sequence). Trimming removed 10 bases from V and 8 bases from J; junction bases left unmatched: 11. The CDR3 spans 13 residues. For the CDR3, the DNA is TGTGCCACCCGGCCTCTGGGACAGGGCGGCTACACCTTC. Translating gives CATRPLGQGGYTF.

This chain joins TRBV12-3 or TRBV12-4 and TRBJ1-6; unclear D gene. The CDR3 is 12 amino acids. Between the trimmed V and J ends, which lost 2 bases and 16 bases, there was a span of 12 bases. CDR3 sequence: CASSLSRSVLHF. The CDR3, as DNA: TGTGCCAGCAGTTTATCCAGGTCCGTGCTCCACTTT.

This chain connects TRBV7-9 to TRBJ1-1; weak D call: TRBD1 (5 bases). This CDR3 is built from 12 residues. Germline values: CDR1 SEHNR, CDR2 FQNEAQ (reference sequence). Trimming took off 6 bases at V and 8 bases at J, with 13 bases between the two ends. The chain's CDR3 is CASRPTGPEAFF. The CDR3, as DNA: TGTGCCAGCAGACCAACAGGACCAGAAGCTTTCTTT.

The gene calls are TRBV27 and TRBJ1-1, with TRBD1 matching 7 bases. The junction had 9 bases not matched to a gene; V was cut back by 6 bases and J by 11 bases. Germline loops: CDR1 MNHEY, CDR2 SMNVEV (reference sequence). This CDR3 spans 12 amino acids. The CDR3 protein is CASRTGARGAFF. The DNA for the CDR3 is TGTGCCAGCAGAACAGGGGCCCGAGGGGCTTTCTTT.

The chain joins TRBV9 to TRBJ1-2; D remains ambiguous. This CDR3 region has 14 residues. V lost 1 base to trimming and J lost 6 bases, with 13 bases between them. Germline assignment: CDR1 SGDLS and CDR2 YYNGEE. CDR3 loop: CASSVTPGLNGYTF. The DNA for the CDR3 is TGTGCCAGCAGCGTAACCCCTGGCCTCAATGGCTACACCTTC.

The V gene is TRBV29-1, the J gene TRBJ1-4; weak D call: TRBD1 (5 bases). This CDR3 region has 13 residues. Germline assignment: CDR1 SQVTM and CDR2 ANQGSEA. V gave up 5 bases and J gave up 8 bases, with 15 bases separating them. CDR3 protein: CSVFDPGGEKLFF. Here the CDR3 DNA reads TGCAGCGTTTTTGACCCCGGGGGGGAAAAACTGTTTTTT.

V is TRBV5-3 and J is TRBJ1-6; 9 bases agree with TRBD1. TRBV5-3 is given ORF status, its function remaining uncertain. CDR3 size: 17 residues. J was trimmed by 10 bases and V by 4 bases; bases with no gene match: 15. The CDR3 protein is CARSPKPRDRAGSPLHF. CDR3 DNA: TGTGCCAGAAGCCCCAAACCCCGGGACAGGGCTGGCTCACCCCTCCACTTT.

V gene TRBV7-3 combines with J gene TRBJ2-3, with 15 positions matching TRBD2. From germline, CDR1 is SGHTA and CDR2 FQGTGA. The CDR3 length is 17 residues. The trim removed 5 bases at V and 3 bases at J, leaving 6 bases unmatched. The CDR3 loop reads CASSVGLAGGKTDTQYF. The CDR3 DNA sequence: TGTGCCAGCAGCGTGGGACTAGCGGGGGGCAAAACAGATACGCAGTATTTT.

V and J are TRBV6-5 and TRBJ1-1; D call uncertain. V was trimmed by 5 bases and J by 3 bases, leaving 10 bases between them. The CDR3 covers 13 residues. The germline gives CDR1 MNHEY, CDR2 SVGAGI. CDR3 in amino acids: CASSRGADTEAFF. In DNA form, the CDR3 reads TGTGCCAGCAGTCGGGGTGCGGACACTGAAGCTTTCTTT.

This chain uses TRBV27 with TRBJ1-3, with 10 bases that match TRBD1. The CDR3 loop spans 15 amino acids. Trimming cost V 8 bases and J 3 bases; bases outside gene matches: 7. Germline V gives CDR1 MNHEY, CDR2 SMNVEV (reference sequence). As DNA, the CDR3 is TGTGCCAGCCGCAGACAGGGGGCATATGGAAACACCATATATTTT. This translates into CASRRQGAYGNTIYF.

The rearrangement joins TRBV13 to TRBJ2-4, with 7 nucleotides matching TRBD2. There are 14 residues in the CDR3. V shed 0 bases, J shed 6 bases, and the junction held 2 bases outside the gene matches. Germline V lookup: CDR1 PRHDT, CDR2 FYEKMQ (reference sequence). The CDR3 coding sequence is TGTGCCAGCAGCTTAGGGCGGGGGACAAACATTCAGTACTTC. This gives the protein CASSLGRGTNIQYF.